These T cell receptor beta chains were read from a single sample in a study of monozygotic twins with inflammatory bowel disease. TCRdb re-called the 5' RACE reads, yielding one record per CDR3 amino acid sequence without DNA. Its table records approximately 330,000 distinct CDR3 sequences. The sample taken for sequencing was blood. Receptors were obtained from a human donor with ulcerative colitis or Crohn's disease, or a healthy co-twin of an affected twin (not recorded which). CDR3s include the opening cysteine and the closing phenylalanine or tryptophan.

cdr3_aa: CASSLQGTGVNEQFF; j_call: TRBJ2-1; v_call: TRBV5-1
cdr3_aa: CASGYGDTQYF; j_call: TRBJ2-3; v_call: TRBV12-3/TRBV12-4
cdr3_aa: CASSLGPGPQPQHF; j_call: TRBJ1-5; v_call: TRBV7-2
cdr3_aa: CSARDLKLSETQYF; j_call: TRBJ2-5; v_call: TRBV20-1
cdr3_aa: CAGSQDLNYGYTF; j_call: TRBJ1-2; v_call: TRBV4-3
cdr3_aa: CASSHPGQGHEQYF; j_call: TRBJ2-7; v_call: TRBV4-1
cdr3_aa: CASSPDRWGTEAFF; j_call: TRBJ1-1; v_call: TRBV3-1
cdr3_aa: CASSPRDRATDTQYF; j_call: TRBJ2-3; v_call: TRBV4-3
cdr3_aa: CSARVSDRGRLADNEQFF; j_call: TRBJ2-1; v_call: TRBV20-1
cdr3_aa: CASSSWPKAGYGYTF; j_call: TRBJ1-2; v_call: TRBV5-1
cdr3_aa: CASSPLNEQFF; j_call: TRBJ2-1; v_call: TRBV6-2/TRBV6-3
cdr3_aa: CASSEWGQASTDTQYF; j_call: TRBJ2-3; v_call: TRBV10-2
cdr3_aa: CSARGVSGGTSYEQYF; j_call: TRBJ2-7; v_call: TRBV20-1